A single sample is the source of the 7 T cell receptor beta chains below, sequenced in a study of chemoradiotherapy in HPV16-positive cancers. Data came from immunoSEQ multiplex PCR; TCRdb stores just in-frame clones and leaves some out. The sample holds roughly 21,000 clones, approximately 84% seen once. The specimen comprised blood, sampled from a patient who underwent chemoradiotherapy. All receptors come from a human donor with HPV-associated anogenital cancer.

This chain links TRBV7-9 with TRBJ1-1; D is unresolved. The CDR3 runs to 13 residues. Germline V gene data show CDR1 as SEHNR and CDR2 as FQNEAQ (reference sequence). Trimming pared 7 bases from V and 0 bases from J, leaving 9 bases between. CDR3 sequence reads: CASTSELNTEAFF. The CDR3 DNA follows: TGTGCCAGCACCAGTGAGCTGAACACTGAAGCTTTCTTT.

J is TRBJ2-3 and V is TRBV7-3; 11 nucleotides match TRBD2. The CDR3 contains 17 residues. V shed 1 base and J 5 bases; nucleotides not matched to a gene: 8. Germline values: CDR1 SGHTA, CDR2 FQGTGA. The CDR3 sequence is CASSLRRGLAEGDTQYF. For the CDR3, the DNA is TGTGCCAGCAGCTTAAGGCGGGGACTAGCGGAGGGAGATACGCAGTATTTT.

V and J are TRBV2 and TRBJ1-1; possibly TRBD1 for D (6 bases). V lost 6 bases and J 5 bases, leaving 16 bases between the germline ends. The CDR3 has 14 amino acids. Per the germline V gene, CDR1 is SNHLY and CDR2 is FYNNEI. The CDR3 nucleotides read TGTGCCAGCAGACCTGAAACAGGGATAACTGAAGCTTTCTTT. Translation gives CASRPETGITEAFF. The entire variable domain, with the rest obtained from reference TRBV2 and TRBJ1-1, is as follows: EPEVTQTPSHQVTQMGQEVILRCVPISNHLYFYWYRQILGQKVEFLVSFYNNEISEKSEIFDDQFSVERPDGSNFTLKIRSTKLEDSAMYFCASRPETGITEAFFGQGTRLTVV.

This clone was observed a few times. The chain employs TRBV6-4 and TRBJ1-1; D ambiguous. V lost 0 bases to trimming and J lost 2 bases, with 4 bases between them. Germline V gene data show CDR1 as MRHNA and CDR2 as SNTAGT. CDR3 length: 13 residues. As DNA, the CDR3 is TGTGCCAGCAGTGACTCGGACAACACTGAAGCTTTCTTT. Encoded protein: CASSDSDNTEAFF.

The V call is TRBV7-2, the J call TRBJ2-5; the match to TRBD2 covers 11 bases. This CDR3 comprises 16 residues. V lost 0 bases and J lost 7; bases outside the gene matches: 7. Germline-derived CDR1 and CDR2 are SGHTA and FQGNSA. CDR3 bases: TGTGCCAGCAGCTTAGCGTCTAGCGGGGGGCTGGTGACCCAGTACTTC. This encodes CASSLASSGGLVTQYF.

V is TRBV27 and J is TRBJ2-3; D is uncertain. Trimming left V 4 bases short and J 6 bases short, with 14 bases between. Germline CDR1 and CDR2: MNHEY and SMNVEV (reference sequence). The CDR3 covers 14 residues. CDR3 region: CASSSHQDGDTQYF. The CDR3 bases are TGTGCCAGCAGTTCACACCAGGACGGGGATACGCAGTATTTT.

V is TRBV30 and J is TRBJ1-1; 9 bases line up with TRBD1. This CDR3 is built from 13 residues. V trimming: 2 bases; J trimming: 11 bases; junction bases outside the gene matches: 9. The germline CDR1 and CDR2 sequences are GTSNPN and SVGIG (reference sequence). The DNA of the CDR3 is TGTGCCTGGAGTCTCAGCAGGACAGGGGACGCTTTCTTT. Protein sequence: CAWSLSRTGDAFF.